A selection of T cell receptor beta chains follows, all from one sample in a study of shared clonotypes between healthy human individuals. The protocol was immunoSEQ multiplex PCR, while the TCRdb copy is restricted to in-frame clones and leaves out a portion. Counted here are around 550,000 clones, almost 97% occurring once; the ten biggest clones make up about 0.064%. Source material: naive CD4+ T cells sorted from blood. The receptors come from a woman under 40 in good health. Both conserved end residues are part of each CDR3. The D gene is left open where the match is weak. Only some rows state a clone size, as once, few, many or a class for expanded clones.

-	TRBJ2-5	-	TRBV6-6	CASSTHPGIETQYF	TGTGCCAGCAGCACCCACCCCGGGATAGAGACCCAGTACTTC
-	TRBJ2-3	-	TRBV7-9	CAGDLGNPDTQYF	TGTGCCGGCGACCTAGGGAACCCTGATACGCAGTATTTT
-	TRBJ2-3	-	TRBV27	CASTVRDPATDTQYF	TGTGCCAGCACCGTCCGGGACCCCGCCACAGATACGCAGTATTTT
-	TRBJ1-1	-	TRBV27	CASSLWGHSNTEAFF	TGTGCCAGCAGTTTATGGGGACACTCGAACACTGAAGCTTTCTTT
TRBD1	TRBJ1-5	-	TRBV28	CASRGQGASNQPQHF	TGTGCCAGCAGGGGACAGGGGGCGAGCAATCAGCCCCAGCATTTT
-	TRBJ1-2	-	TRBV25-1	CASSDPGLANYGYTF	TGTGCCAGCAGTGACCCGGGGCTAGCTAACTATGGCTACACCTTC
-	TRBJ2-3	-	TRBV11-2	CASSLIGQSTDTQYF	TGTGCCAGCAGCTTAATTGGTCAGAGCACAGATACGCAGTATTTT
TRBD2	TRBJ2-2	-	TRBV7-6	CASSLDPGLASGELFF	TGTGCCAGCAGCCTCGACCCGGGACTAGCTAGCGGGGAGCTGTTTTTT
TRBD1	TRBJ2-3	-	TRBV7-9	CASSAGVQGRTDTQYF	TGTGCCAGCAGCGCCGGGGTACAGGGGCGCACAGATACGCAGTATTTT
-	TRBJ2-6	-	TRBV6-6	CASSLTGAGANVLTF	TGTGCCAGCAGTTTAACGGGGGCTGGGGCCAACGTCCTGACTTTC
-	TRBJ1-2	-	TRBV5-1	CASSRGTAYGYTF	TGCGCCAGCAGCCGAGGGACTGCTTATGGCTACACCTTC
-	TRBJ1-1	-	TRBV11-2	CASSLLAGPKETEAFF	TGTGCCAGCAGCTTACTGGCAGGCCCTAAGGAGACTGAAGCTTTCTTT
-	TRBJ2-7	-	TRBV28	CASSSFGGDNYEQYF	TGTGCCAGCAGTTCTTTTGGCGGGGATAACTACGAGCAGTACTTC
TRBD2	TRBJ2-1	-	TRBV5-5	CASTDTTGTSYNEQFF	TGTGCCAGCACGGACACTACCGGGACTAGCTACAATGAGCAGTTCTTC
-	TRBJ2-7	-	TRBV5-1	CASSPRPPTGRSYEQYF	TGCGCCAGCAGCCCCAGGCCCCCGACAGGGAGGTCCTACGAGCAGTACTTC
-	TRBJ2-7	-	TRBV4-1	CASSQVAPKGNYEQYF	TGCGCCAGCAGCCAAGTAGCTCCCAAGGGGAACTACGAGCAGTACTTC
TRBD2	TRBJ2-1	few	TRBV11-2	CASSLLAGNEQFF	TGTGCCAGCAGCTTACTAGCGGGCAATGAGCAGTTCTTC
-	TRBJ2-7	-	TRBV5-1	CASSLNRQGSPYEQYF	TGCGCCAGCAGCTTAAATCGTCAGGGTTCGCCCTACGAGCAGTACTTC
TRBD1	TRBJ2-7	-	TRBV6-1	CASSVRSGQGHYEQYF	TGTGCCAGCAGTGTAAGGTCGGGACAGGGGCACTACGAGCAGTACTTC
-	TRBJ2-5	once	TRBV18	CASSPAGAYQETQYF	TGTGCCAGCTCACCGGCAGGAGCGTACCAAGAGACCCAGTACTTC
-	TRBJ1-2	-	TRBV9	CASSGKNYGYTF	TGTGCCAGCAGCGGGAAGAACTATGGCTACACCTTC
-	TRBJ2-6	-	TRBV27	CASSKNSGANVLTF	TGTGCCAGCAGCAAGAACTCTGGGGCCAACGTCCTGACTTTC
-	TRBJ2-1	-	TRBV5-1	CASGRQSSYNEQFF	TGCGCCAGCGGTAGACAGAGCTCCTACAATGAGCAGTTCTTC
-	TRBJ1-5	-	TRBV28	CASSLPRVGNQPQHF	TGTGCCAGCAGTTTGCCCAGGGTGGGCAATCAGCCCCAGCATTTT
-	TRBJ2-7	-	TRBV28	CASRQSYEQYF	TGTGCCAGCAGGCAGAGCTACGAGCAGTACTTC
-	TRBJ2-7	-	TRBV29-1	CSVKEGGLSYEQYF	TGCAGCGTCAAAGAGGGCGGCCTCTCCTACGAGCAGTACTTC
-	TRBJ1-5	-	TRBV6-6	CASSNQGMGNQPQHF	TGTGCCAGCAGTAACCAGGGGATGGGCAATCAGCCCCAGCATTTT
TRBD1	TRBJ1-1	-	TRBV5-6	CASSLPGGDGYTEAFF	TGTGCCAGCAGCTTGCCAGGGGGGGACGGGTACACTGAAGCTTTCTTT
-	TRBJ2-7	-	TRBV5-6	CASSLAKSSREQYF	TGTGCCAGCAGCTTGGCCAAGAGTTCCCGCGAGCAGTACTTC
-	TRBJ2-3	-	TRBV4-1	CASSQDLGAGTDTQYF	TGCGCCAGCAGCCAAGATTTGGGGGCAGGCACAGATACGCAGTATTTT
TRBD1	TRBJ1-1	-	TRBV4-1	CASSHTYRGPVRNTEAFF	TGCGCCAGCAGCCATACTTATAGGGGGCCGGTTCGGAACACTGAAGCTTTCTTT
-	TRBJ2-7	once	TRBV5-1	CATRQEPSYEQYF	TGCGCCACCCGACAGGAACCCTCCTACGAGCAGTACTTC
-	TRBJ2-3	-	TRBV19	CASEQVGTDTQYF	TGTGCCAGTGAACAGGTCGGCACAGATACGCAGTATTTT
TRBD1	TRBJ2-5	-	TRBV2	CASSEATGGGETQYF	TGTGCCAGCAGTGAAGCGACAGGGGGTGGGGAGACCCAGTACTTC
-	TRBJ1-6	-	TRBV5-8	CASSLELRPQSPLHF	TGTGCCAGCAGCTTGGAGCTTCGGCCCCAGTCGCCCCTCCACTTT
-	TRBJ1-1	-	TRBV18	CASSPQAGRDTEAFF	TGTGCCAGCTCACCACAGGCAGGGAGGGACACTGAAGCTTTCTTT
-	TRBJ2-2	-	TRBV5-1	CASSLAGGGSVNTGELFF	TGCGCCAGCAGCTTGGCGGGTGGAGGGTCTGTGAACACCGGGGAGCTGTTTTTT
-	TRBJ1-4	-	TRBV6-6	CASNAGTRNEKLFF	TGTGCCAGCAACGCCGGGACAAGAAATGAAAAACTGTTTTTT
-	TRBJ1-2	-	TRBV15	CATSREAHADGYTF	TGTGCCACCAGCAGAGAGGCCCACGCGGATGGCTACACCTTC
-	TRBJ2-7	few	TRBV7-9	CASSLSSGPQGQYF	TGTGCCAGCAGCTTATCATCAGGCCCCCAGGGGCAGTACTTC
TRBD2	TRBJ2-7	-	TRBV27	CASKQLAGNELEQYF	TGTGCCAGCAAGCAACTAGCGGGGAATGAGCTGGAGCAGTACTTC
-	TRBJ2-3	-	TRBV5-1	CASSFNGQGISDTQYF	TGCGCCAGCAGCTTCAATGGCCAGGGGATTTCAGATACGCAGTATTTT
TRBD1	TRBJ2-7	-	TRBV10-1	CASSALQGREQYF	TGCGCCAGCAGCGCATTACAGGGGCGGGAGCAGTACTTC
TRBD2	TRBJ2-7	-	TRBV28	CASSFHVGLVSEQYF	TGTGCCAGCAGTTTCCATGTGGGACTAGTCTCCGAGCAGTACTTC
-	TRBJ2-3	-	TRBV18	CASSHSEVFDTDTQYF	TGTGCCAGCTCCCATTCTGAGGTATTTGACACAGATACGCAGTATTTT
-	TRBJ1-4	once	TRBV7-8	CASSLRGIRQGTNEKLFF	TGTGCCAGCAGCTTAAGAGGCATACGGCAGGGCACTAATGAAAAACTGTTTTTT
TRBD1	TRBJ2-7	-	TRBV11-3	CASSRPGQGGNEQYF	TGTGCCAGCAGCCGACCGGGACAGGGGGGGAACGAGCAGTACTTC
-	TRBJ2-7	-	TRBV5-6	CASSLGRFSYEQYF	TGTGCCAGCAGCCTAGGGCGGTTCTCCTACGAGCAGTACTTC
TRBD1	TRBJ1-4	-	TRBV5-8	CASSFQGDSTNEKLFF	TGTGCCAGCAGTTTCCAGGGGGACTCAACTAATGAAAAACTGTTTTTT
-	TRBJ2-7	-	TRBV6-1	CASSGDRRLWEQYF	TGTGCCAGCAGCGGGGACCGGAGGCTCTGGGAGCAGTACTTC
-	TRBJ2-3	-	TRBV19	CASSPGQMTGSWYF	TGTGCCAGTAGTCCCGGCCAAATGACAGGTAGTTGGTATTTT
TRBD2	TRBJ2-2	-	TRBV6-5	CATRGSGRNTGELFF	TGTGCCACACGAGGCAGCGGGAGAAACACCGGGGAGCTGTTTTTT
-	TRBJ2-3	-	TRBV21-1	CASRGTQYF	TGTGCCAGCCGGGGGACGCAGTATTTT
-	TRBJ2-7	-	TRBV5-4	CASSDGRNYEQYF	TGTGCCAGCAGCGACGGAAGAAACTACGAGCAGTACTTC
TRBD1	TRBJ1-5	-	TRBV7-8	CASSPDRGDFGNQPQHF	TGTGCCAGCAGCCCGGACAGGGGGGATTTCGGCAATCAGCCCCAGCATTTT
TRBD1	TRBJ1-1	-	TRBV28	CASSLQSQGGFRAFF	TGTGCCAGCAGTCTACAGTCACAGGGGGGATTTAGGGCTTTCTTT
-	TRBJ2-7	-	TRBV5-1	CASSPDGTRSYEQYF	TGCGCCAGCAGCCCGGACGGGACAAGGTCTTACGAGCAGTACTTC
-	TRBJ1-6	-	TRBV6-6	CASSYGVAYNSPLHF	TGTGCCAGCAGTTACGGGGTCGCCTATAATTCACCCCTCCACTTT
TRBD1	TRBJ1-1	once	TRBV5-1	CASSLRDRENTEAFF	TGCGCCAGCAGCTTGCGGGACAGAGAAAACACTGAAGCTTTCTTT